This TCR beta chain was recorded in a study of tumor and adjacent non-tumor tissue in lung cancer. Looked up from germline, CDR1 is DFQATT and CDR2 is SNEGSKA (reference sequence). The CDR3 consists of 17 residues. Three rounds of nested PCR, following a modified ARM-PCR protocol, produced the TCRbeta library. TCRdb re-analysed the multiplex PCR reads in MiXCR, keeping a single row per CDR3 protein. The sample lists 100,000 or so distinct CDR3 sequences; 65% were seen once. The template was RNA from unsorted bulk tissue. Distant lung tissue was collected more than 3 cm away from the tumor edge. Donors were chemotherapy-naive, newly diagnosed lung cancer surgical patients in China, August–November 2014. Points on this clonotype: At one end, the junction sequence differs from germline, possibly due to a read error.

The sequence was collected from a young man with non-small cell lung cancer. The specimen was distant non-tumor lung tissue. This chain links TRBV20-1 with TRBJ2-7, with 8 bases that match TRBD2. The CDR3 reads CSAIPGGKSGSVYEQCF. The CDR3 coding sequence is TGCAGTGCTATCCCAGGTGGGAAGAGCGGGAGTGTCTACGAGCAGTGCTTC.